These 10 T cell receptor beta chains share one sample of origin, sequenced in a study of cytomegalovirus exposure and HLA in healthy donors. The PCR used 60 Vbeta and 13 Jbeta primers. This table comes from immunoSEQ multiplex PCR, and its TCRdb copy is limited to in-frame clones, with some not included. The table lists around 180,000 clones, roughly 84% of them singletons. Sequencing was performed on PBMCs. The receptors shown here come from a boy younger than 10 in good health and CMV-seronegative.

The chain carries TRBV7-2 and TRBJ1-4; the D is unclear. The V gene lost 1 base and the J gene lost 0 bases, with 6 bases spanning the gap. The CDR3 sequence is 15 residues long. CDR1 and CDR2 (germline): SGHTA, FQGNSA. The CDR3 nucleotides are TGTGCCAGCAGCTTAGTGGGCGCAACTAATGAAAAACTGTTTTTT. This sequence encodes CASSLVGATNEKLFF.

The chain joins TRBV7-3 to TRBJ2-2, with TRBD2 matching 8 bases. Looked up from germline, CDR1 is SGHTA and CDR2 is FQGTGA. The CDR3 contains 15 residues. With 5 bases clipped from V and 2 bases from J, the junction kept 4 bases outside the gene matches. The CDR3 is CASSLSGTNTGELFF. The CDR3 coding sequence is TGTGCCAGCAGCCTTAGCGGGACAAACACCGGGGAGCTGTTTTTT.

The genes are TRBV7-2 and TRBJ2-3, with D perhaps TRBD2 (5 bases). This CDR3 contains 16 residues. Germline CDR1 is SGHTA and CDR2 is FQGNSA. Trimming took 5 bases from V and 0 from J, leaving 15 bases between them. The CDR3 bases are TGTGCCAGCAGCCCCCGGACGGGAACTAGCACAGATACGCAGTATTTT. It encodes CASSPRTGTSTDTQYF.

J is TRBJ2-3 and V is TRBV6-1; 8 bases agree with TRBD2. V trimming: 3 bases; J trimming: 4 bases; junction bases outside the gene matches: 6. The CDR3 is 15 amino acids. Germline assignment: CDR1 MNHNS and CDR2 SASEGT. The CDR3 region has the DNA TGTGCCAGCAGTGAGAGCGGGGGCCCCCCAGATACGCAGTATTTT. Encoded protein: CASSESGGPPDTQYF.

The J gene is TRBJ2-1, the V gene TRBV9; 13 nucleotides match TRBD2. The CDR3 totals 15 residues. The germline V gene encodes CDR1 SGDLS and CDR2 YYNGEE. V was pared by 4 bases and J by 9 bases, with 7 bases of the junction left unmatched. The CDR3 DNA reads TGTGCCAGCAGCCAACTAGCGGGGGGGCCAAGTGAGCAGTTCTTC. Encoded protein: CASSQLAGGPSEQFF.

This chain joins TRBV7-3 and TRBJ2-1, with 10 bases fitting TRBD2. Germline CDR1 SGHTA, CDR2 FQGTGA. CDR3 length: 15 amino acids. V dropped 4 bases and J dropped 4; count of bases not matched to a gene: 4. For the CDR3, the DNA is TGTGCCAGCAGCTCGACTAGCGGGCTATACAATGAGCAGTTCTTC. It encodes CASSSTSGLYNEQFF.

The chain uses TRBV4-3 and TRBJ2-3; 13 bases match TRBD2. This CDR3 comprises 16 residues. The V gene's germline CDR1 is LGHNA and CDR2 YSLEER. The trim removed 4 bases at V and 9 bases at J, leaving 10 bases unmatched. CDR3 in DNA: TGCGCCAGCAGCCCTTCCTCGGGACTAGCGGGGAAGACGCAGTATTTT. It specifies CASSPSSGLAGKTQYF.

V is TRBV5-6 and J is TRBJ2-1, with TRBD2 as a possible D gene (5 bases). CDR1 is SGHDT and CDR2 is YYEEEE in the germline V gene. Trimming stripped 4 bases from V and 0 bases from J, with 14 bases between. The CDR3 is 16 amino acids. The CDR3 loop is CASSMMAGSSYNEQFF. The CDR3, as DNA: TGTGCCAGCAGCATGATGGCGGGTAGCTCCTACAATGAGCAGTTCTTC.

The chain has TRBV7-9 and TRBJ1-2; D uncertain. Looked up from germline, CDR1 is SEHNR and CDR2 is FQNEAQ (reference sequence). This CDR3 is built from 19 residues. V was trimmed by 1 base and J by 7 bases, leaving 28 bases between them. Here the CDR3 DNA reads TGTGCCAGCAGCTTAGGACCCACCGGACTTACGAATAACTATGGTGGCTACACCTTC. Amino acid sequence: CASSLGPTGLTNNYGGYTF.

This clone was picked up a small number of times. The chain uses TRBV10-3 and TRBJ2-3; 12 bases fit TRBD2. This CDR3 spans 16 amino acids. Trimming took 2 bases from V and 1 from J; bases not matched to a gene: 1. The germline V gene has CDR1 ENHRY and CDR2 SYGVKD. The CDR3 spells CAISEGTSGRTDTQYF. The CDR3 region has the DNA TGTGCCATCAGTGAGGGGACTAGCGGGCGCACAGATACGCAGTATTTT.